One TCR beta chain is described in this entry. Original processing methods: Reference gene primers were amplified, and this amplification served to estimate nucleated cell counts. TCRdb's copy holds only in-frame clones and misses some; the assay was immunoSEQ multiplex PCR. V, J and clone size are those of that table, while D and trimming were read from the DNA. The sample has 50,000 to 75,000 clones; roughly 85% are singletons. This sample is part of a study of blood T cell repertoires in COVID-19. In the study overall: Acute and convalescent COVID-19 specimens originated in the United States, Italy and Spain. Sources were T cells, B-cell-depleted T cells, or PBMCs; the material itself was cDNA or gDNA.

CDR3 length equals 17 residues. After removal of 6 bases from V and 5 bases from J, the junction contained 18 bases not matched to a gene. The germline gives CDR1 MDHEN, CDR2 SYDVKM. Material: peripheral blood. This chain uses TRBV28 with TRBJ2-7; 8 bases fit TRBD1. This clonotype originated in a man aged 60 to 75 with acute or convalescent COVID-19. This CDR3 reads CASSDTSGGSSAHEQYF. The CDR3 DNA is TGTGCCAGCAGCGACACTTCAGGGGGCAGCTCAGCCCACGAGCAGTACTTC.